This T cell receptor (beta chain) was recovered during a study of T-cell reconstitution after alpha-beta-depleted transplantation in children. Study results and caveats: About two months after transplant, alpha-beta T cells reportedly came from several hundred expanded graft clones. The study traced high day-60 TCRbeta diversity in some patients to surviving recipient T cells and thymic progenitors. At the one-year point after transplant, T-cell counts and TCRbeta diversity were found to come mostly from T cells that had been newly produced.

Preparation of the TCRbeta library was carried out with unique molecular identifiers. MiXCR was run by TCRdb on the PCR reads, yielding one entry per CDR3 protein. The repertoire holds approximately 490,000 distinct CDR3 sequences, with over 9.5% as singletons. This clonotype has at least ten counts. The antigen is unknown. The CDR3 runs 14 residues. The germline CDR1 and CDR2 sequences are SQVTM and ANQGSEA. The V end lost 3 bases, the J end lost 2 bases, and 11 bases lay between the germline ends. The receptor was derived from a child younger than 10 with inherited bone marrow failure, due to receive a stem cell transplant. This chain joins TRBV29-1 and TRBJ2-1; the D gene is possibly TRBD2 (6 bases). The sequences come from PBMCs, collected before TCRalphabeta/CD19-depleted stem cell transplant. The CDR3 region is CSVERDGTYNEQFF. CDR3 sequence (DNA): TGCAGCGTTGAGCGGGACGGCACCTACAATGAGCAGTTCTTC.